The 29 T cell receptor beta chains given below trace back to one sample, sequenced in a study of PD-1 blockade in mismatch repair-deficient tumors. Sequenced by immunoSEQ multiplex PCR; TCRdb stores in-frame clones only, minus some. Among 130,000 or so clones listed, 70% to 90% were seen once. The sequences come from peripheral blood, collected 44 weeks after starting pembrolizumab. The receptors stem from an adult with mismatch repair-deficient cancer.

This rearrangement joins TRBV11-3 to TRBJ2-1; 10 bases are shared with TRBD2. Looked up from germline, CDR1 is SGHNT and CDR2 is YENEEA. Germline trimming cut 5 bases from V and 4 bases from J; bases unmatched to any gene: 14. The CDR3 runs to 18 residues. Here the CDR3 DNA reads TGTGCCAGCAGCCGAGTCTTTAGCGGGAGGATTTCTTACAATGAGCAGTTCTTC. Its translation is CASSRVFSGRISYNEQFF.

This chain uses TRBV7-8 with TRBJ2-1; no clear D gene. Between the trimmed V and J ends, which lost 3 bases and 5 bases, there was a span of 8 bases. CDR1 and CDR2 from the germline V gene are SGHVS and FQNEAQ. This CDR3 comprises 13 residues. CDR3 DNA sequence: TGTGCCAGCAGCTTTCTACAGAACAATGAGCAGTTCTTC. Its protein product is CASSFLQNNEQFF.

The J gene is TRBJ2-7, the V gene TRBV4-3; weak D call: TRBD1 (6 bases). The CDR3 has 15 residues. Trimming cost V 1 base and J 4 bases, with 14 bases left between them. Germline-derived CDR1 and CDR2 are LGHNA and YSLEER. The CDR3 spells CASSQALGRGYEQYF. CDR3 in DNA: TGCGCCAGCAGCCAAGCCTTGGGCAGGGGTTACGAGCAGTACTTC.

The genes are TRBV30 and TRBJ1-2; D gene unclear. The CDR3 loop spans 14 amino acids. Germline V gene lookup returns CDR1 GTSNPN and CDR2 SVGIG (reference sequence). The V end lost 2 bases, the J end lost 1 base, and 11 bases lay between the germline ends. CDR3 nucleotide sequence: TGTGCCTGGAGTCCCCCTGGGCGTAACTATGGCTACACCTTC. It codes for CAWSPPGRNYGYTF.

The chain couples TRBV27 to TRBJ1-2; 8 bases line up with TRBD1. V was clipped by 4 bases and J by 6 bases; unmatched bases: 7. From germline, CDR1 is MNHEY and CDR2 SMNVEV (reference sequence). This CDR3 spans 14 amino acids. Here the CDR3 reads CASSSIDRGHGYTF. In DNA, the CDR3 is TGTGCCAGCAGTTCCATCGACAGGGGCCATGGCTACACCTTC.

To note about this clone: Different DNA sequences within this sample yield the same CDR3. The gene calls are TRBV9 and TRBJ1-4; unclear D gene. This CDR3 has 14 amino acids. The V end lost 3 bases, the J end lost 0 bases, and 6 bases lay between the germline ends. Germline CDR1 and CDR2: SGDLS and YYNGEE. CDR3 DNA: TGTGCCAGCAGCGACGATGCAACTAATGAAAAACTGTTTTTT. Its translation is CASSDDATNEKLFF.

The V and J genes are TRBV28 and TRBJ1-1; maybe TRBD1 (5 bases). Germline CDR1 MDHEN, CDR2 SYDVKM. Trimming cost V 6 bases and J 1 base, with 15 bases left between them. This CDR3 is built from 15 residues. In nucleotides, the CDR3 is TGTGCCAGCAGCCTCTGGGGCGCTGGGAACACTGAAGCTTTCTTT. Translating gives CASSLWGAGNTEAFF. Looking up the rest from reference TRBV28 and TRBJ1-1 gives the full variable domain: DVKVTQSSRYLVKRTGEKVFLECVQDMDHENMFWYRQDPGLGLRLIYFSYDVKMKEKGDIPEGYSVSREKKERFSLILESASTNQTSMYLCASSLWGAGNTEAFFGQGTRLTVV.

This chain links TRBV19 with TRBJ2-7; 7 bases map to TRBD1. The CDR3 loop spans 14 amino acids. From germline, CDR1 is LNHDA and CDR2 SQIVND (reference sequence). Germline trimming cut 7 bases from V and 2 bases from J; bases unmatched to any gene: 8. This CDR3 is CASKRQGVAYEQYF. The CDR3 nucleotides read TGTGCCAGTAAACGACAGGGTGTAGCCTACGAGCAGTACTTC.

This sequence joins TRBV28 and TRBJ2-7; 12 bases map to TRBD2. The V gene's germline CDR1 is MDHEN and CDR2 SYDVKM. After removal of 6 bases from V and 2 bases from J, the junction contained 5 bases not matched to a gene. CDR3 length equals 15 residues. CDR3 coding DNA: TGTGCCAGCAGACCCGGACTAGCGGGGCCCTACGAGCAGTACTTC. Translated, it gives CASRPGLAGPYEQYF.

The gene calls are TRBV11-3 and TRBJ2-7; D not resolved. Germline V CDR1 and CDR2: SGHNT, YENEEA. The ends were cut back, 5 bases at V and 7 bases at J, with 12 bases in the middle. The CDR3 contains 12 residues. CDR3 in DNA: TGTGCCAGCAGCAACGGCCCTTGGGAGCAGTACTTC. It is translated as CASSNGPWEQYF.

The chain recombines TRBV30 with TRBJ2-5; possible D gene TRBD1, 6 bases. The CDR3 runs to 14 residues. Trimming removed 0 bases at V and 3 bases at J, with 11 bases between. Germline-derived CDR1 and CDR2 are GTSNPN and SVGIG (reference sequence). The DNA of the CDR3 is TGTGCCTGGAGTGTTTCAGGGGCTGAAGAGACCCAGTACTTC. Encoded protein: CAWSVSGAEETQYF.

The J gene is TRBJ2-3, the V gene TRBV18, with D perhaps matching TRBD1 or TRBD2 (5 bases each). Germline loops: CDR1 KGHSH, CDR2 LQKENI. This CDR3 is built from 14 residues. V dropped 3 bases and J dropped 3 bases, with 10 bases sitting between them. The DNA for the CDR3 is TGTGCCAGCTCACCCGGGGCGCTAACAGATACGCAGTATTTT. It translates to CASSPGALTDTQYF.

This chain uses TRBV7-9 with TRBJ2-2; TRBD2 aligns across 8 bases. This CDR3 is 18 amino acids long. Unmatched junction bases numbered 14, after V lost 5 bases and J lost 3 bases. Looked up from germline, CDR1 is SEHNR and CDR2 is FQNEAQ (reference sequence). CDR3 in DNA: TGTGCCAGCAGCCCAATTAGCGGGGAGTTTGGGTACACCGGGGAGCTGTTTTTT. Translation gives CASSPISGEFGYTGELFF.

This chain links TRBV28 with TRBJ2-2, with D possibly matching TRBD1 (6 bases). With 3 bases removed from V and 1 base from J, the gap between germline ends came to 12 bases. Per germline, CDR1 MDHEN and CDR2 SYDVKM. This CDR3 is 16 amino acids long. The CDR3 spells CASSFRVRGNTGELFF. The CDR3 coding sequence is TGTGCCAGCAGTTTTCGTGTCAGGGGGAACACCGGGGAGCTGTTTTTT.

J is TRBJ2-5 and V is TRBV6-5, with 10 bases that match TRBD2. The CDR3 runs to 16 residues. The V gene end was trimmed by 0 bases and the J gene end by 12 bases; junction bases not matched to a gene: 13. Germline values: CDR1 MNHEY, CDR2 SVGAGI. The CDR3: CASSYSQASGRWAKYF. CDR3 sequence (DNA): TGTGCCAGCAGTTACTCCCAGGCTAGCGGGAGATGGGCCAAGTACTTC.

The chain combines TRBV10-3 with TRBJ2-5, with D tentatively TRBD2 (6 bases). The V end lost 6 bases, the J end lost 4 bases, and 12 bases lay between the germline ends. The length of the CDR3 is 13 residues. Germline CDR1 ENHRY, CDR2 SYGVKD. CDR3 DNA: TGTGCCATCAGACCGGCGGGGTCAGAGACCCAGTACTTC. It codes for CAIRPAGSETQYF.

The chain employs TRBV11-3 and TRBJ2-7; D unclear. The V and J ends lost 1 base and 6 bases respectively, with 10 bases between them. Germline V lookup: CDR1 SGHNT, CDR2 YENEEA. The CDR3 is made up of 13 amino acids. CDR3 protein: CASSLAPRLEQYF. The CDR3 nucleotides read TGTGCCAGCAGCTTAGCGCCTAGGCTCGAGCAGTACTTC.

V is TRBV27 and J is TRBJ1-1; D uncertain. The CDR3 length is 16 residues. Germline CDR1 is MNHEY and CDR2 is SMNVEV (reference sequence). Trimming cost V 6 bases and J 4 bases, with 21 bases left between them. The DNA of the CDR3 is TGTGCCAGCAGCCCTAGCCGGGTCTTAGGCTCCACTGAAGCTTTCTTT. Its protein is CASSPSRVLGSTEAFF.

V usage is TRBV11-3 and J usage is TRBJ2-1, with D perhaps TRBD1 (5 bases). The CDR3 sequence is 14 residues long. From germline, CDR1 is SGHNT and CDR2 YENEEA. V shed 7 bases and J shed 6 bases, with 16 bases lying between them. For the CDR3, the DNA is TGTGCCAGCAACTTCCGTGGCAGGGTCAATGAGCAGTTCTTC. This sequence encodes CASNFRGRVNEQFF.

J is TRBJ1-1 and V is TRBV29-1; D not resolved. Per the germline V gene, CDR1 is SQVTM and CDR2 is ANQGSEA. The V end was cut by 1 base, the J end by 0 bases, with 6 bases between. The CDR3 sequence is 13 residues long. The CDR3 region is CSVEAGMNTEAFF. CDR3 sequence (DNA): TGCAGCGTTGAAGCGGGAATGAACACTGAAGCTTTCTTT.

The rearrangement joins TRBV13 to TRBJ2-3; possibly TRBD2 for D (6 bases). V lost 3 bases and J 6 bases, leaving 22 bases between the germline ends. The CDR3 totals 17 residues. Germline assignment: CDR1 PRHDT and CDR2 FYEKMQ (reference sequence). CDR3 sequence: CASSFLSGESMSDTQYF. The DNA for the CDR3 is TGTGCCAGCAGCTTTCTCTCGGGAGAGTCTATGAGTGATACGCAGTATTTT.

The chain carries TRBV5-1 and TRBJ1-1, with 7 bases identical to TRBD1. CDR1 is SGHRS and CDR2 is YFSETQ in the germline V gene. V lost 4 bases to trimming and J lost 3 bases; unmatched junction nucleotides: 9. The CDR3 totals 15 residues. In DNA, the CDR3 is TGCGCCAGCAGCCCGTACAGGGGCTTGGACACTGAAGCTTTCTTT. Protein sequence: CASSPYRGLDTEAFF.

The genes are TRBV21-1 and TRBJ2-1; the DNA was not used to check the table's D call, TRBD2. TRBV21-1 is a pseudogene segment. The CDR3 is 17 amino acids. CDR3 in DNA: TGTGCCAGCAGCACCGCTAGCGGGAGGGTTCAAAACAATGAGCAGTTCTTC. Translation: CASSTASGRVQNNEQFF.

This clone was found once. The chain links TRBV11-2 to TRBJ2-2; D is possibly TRBD1 (5 bases). The V gene's germline CDR1 is SGHAT and CDR2 FQNNGV. This CDR3 comprises 15 residues. V was shortened by 1 base and J by 1 base, with 7 bases between the two germline ends. The CDR3 spells CASSLVGQNTGELFF. CDR3 coding DNA: TGTGCCAGCAGCTTAGTAGGACAGAACACCGGGGAGCTGTTTTTT.

The V call is TRBV19, the J call TRBJ2-2; 8 bases align to TRBD1. This CDR3 region has 18 residues. Looked up from germline, CDR1 is LNHDA and CDR2 is SQIVND (reference sequence). With V trimmed by 7 bases and J by 3 bases, 16 bases remained unmatched. The CDR3 region is CASKTPLGRGRDTGELFF. The CDR3 bases are TGTGCCAGTAAGACTCCCTTGGGCAGGGGGCGCGACACCGGGGAGCTGTTTTTT.

The rearrangement links TRBV10-3 to TRBJ2-7; D is unresolved. CDR1 and CDR2 from the germline V gene are ENHRY and SYGVKD. V lost 4 bases, J lost 3 bases, and 10 bases lay in between. This CDR3 has 13 residues. The CDR3 DNA is TGTGCCATCAGTGTAAAGGATTTCTACGAGCAGTACTTC. Protein sequence: CAISVKDFYEQYF.

The chain uses TRBV4-3 and TRBJ1-2, with unresolved D. This CDR3 comprises 14 residues. With 0 bases removed from V and 4 bases from J, the gap between germline ends came to 9 bases. The V gene's germline CDR1 is LGHNA and CDR2 YSLEER. The CDR3 loop reads CASSQERSVYGYTF. The CDR3 DNA reads as TGCGCCAGCAGCCAAGAGAGGTCCGTCTATGGCTACACCTTC.

The chain uses TRBV11-3 and TRBJ2-2; D is possibly TRBD1 (6 bases). Trimming shortened V by 4 bases and J by 4 bases, and 10 bases separated the two germline ends. This CDR3 spans 14 amino acids. Germline lookup yields CDR1 SGHNT and CDR2 YENEEA. CDR3 loop: CASSSGQFTGELFF. The DNA of the CDR3 is TGTGCCAGCAGCTCCGGACAGTTCACCGGGGAGCTGTTTTTT.

This sequence joins TRBV27 and TRBJ2-1, with 7 nucleotides matching TRBD2. The germline V gene encodes CDR1 MNHEY and CDR2 SMNVEV (reference sequence). CDR3 size: 15 residues. J was trimmed by 5 bases and V by 6 bases; bases with no gene match: 10. The chain's CDR3 is CASSPDRGSDNEQFF. The DNA for the CDR3 is TGTGCCAGCAGCCCCGATCGCGGGAGTGACAATGAGCAGTTCTTC.